The 30 T cell receptor beta chains in this list originate from one sample, sequenced in a study of blood T cell repertoires in COVID-19 (dated by TCRdb to 2019 to 2021). The library was obtained by the immunoSEQ multiplex PCR assay. TCRdb retrieved this table from immuneACCESS and kept in-frame rearrangements only. Not all clones are present; in checked studies, unresolved V genes account for under half, and no reason is known for the remainder. This sample holds 200,000 or so clones; about 80% were observed only once. The ten largest clonotypes hold 2.3% of the sample. Sequenced input: peripheral blood. These receptors all come from a woman between 55 and 75 years old with acute or convalescent COVID-19.

This sequence joins TRBV3-1 (or the pseudogene TRBV3-2) and TRBJ1-2; D is unresolved. The CDR3 covers 15 residues. The germline V gene has CDR1 LGHDT and CDR2 YNNKEL (reference sequence). V lost 4 bases to trimming and J lost 3 bases, with 15 bases between them. CDR3 amino acids: CASSPRGVRDYGYTF. The CDR3 DNA sequence: TGTGCCAGCAGCCCAAGAGGCGTCAGAGACTATGGCTACACCTTC.

V and J are TRBV6-1 and TRBJ2-5, with D maybe TRBD2 (5 bases). V gave up 2 bases and J gave up 9 bases, with 13 bases separating them. Germline V gene sequence: CDR1 MNHNS, CDR2 SASEGT. The CDR3 runs to 13 residues. This CDR3 is CASSETGEMAQYF. CDR3 in DNA: TGTGCCAGCAGTGAAACCGGGGAGATGGCCCAGTACTTC.

This chain uses TRBV9 with TRBJ2-2, with TRBD2 matching 10 bases. V was clipped by 5 bases and J by 3 bases; unmatched bases: 4. Germline V CDR1 and CDR2: SGDLS, YYNGEE. CDR3 length equals 15 residues. CDR3 loop: CASSLSGGDTGELFF. The CDR3 nucleotides read TGTGCCAGCAGTTTGAGCGGGGGGGACACCGGGGAGCTGTTTTTT.

J is TRBJ2-1 and V is TRBV4-2, with a tentative D call TRBD1 (6 bases). V gave up 4 bases and J gave up 3 bases, with 16 bases separating them. The CDR3 runs 16 residues. Per the germline V gene, CDR1 is LGHNA and CDR2 is YNFKEQ. In DNA form, the CDR3 reads TGTGCCAGCAGCCCGGCCACCAGGGGTGGCTACAATGAGCAGTTCTTC. Its protein product is CASSPATRGGYNEQFF.

V and J are TRBV28 and TRBJ2-1, with 8 bases identical to TRBD2. Germline lookup yields CDR1 MDHEN and CDR2 SYDVKM. V shed 7 bases and J 1 base; nucleotides not matched to a gene: 3. The CDR3 contains 14 residues. This CDR3 is CASTAGGSYNEQFF. CDR3 in DNA: TGTGCCAGCACGGCGGGGGGATCCTACAATGAGCAGTTCTTC.

The chain uses TRBV7-2 and TRBJ1-5; D unresolved. Germline values: CDR1 SGHTA, CDR2 FQGNSA. The CDR3 extends over 15 amino acids. Trimming stripped 4 bases from V and 0 bases from J, with 10 bases between. DNA for the CDR3: TGTGCCAGCAGCTCCCGACCGGGTAGCAATCAGCCCCAGCATTTT. Translating gives CASSSRPGSNQPQHF.

The chain links TRBV4-1 to TRBJ2-3, with 12 bases aligning to TRBD2. With 6 bases clipped from V and 3 bases from J, the junction kept 4 bases outside the gene matches. The CDR3 contains 15 residues. Germline values: CDR1 MGHRA, CDR2 YSYEKL. The chain's CDR3 is CASRLTSGGTDTQYF. CDR3 coding DNA: TGCGCCAGCAGGCTGACTAGCGGGGGAACAGATACGCAGTATTTT.

This chain links TRBV2 with TRBJ2-2, with 8 bases aligning to TRBD2. The J segment lost 1 base and the V segment lost 3 bases, leaving 1 base of the junction unmatched. Germline CDR1 and CDR2: SNHLY and FYNNEI. The CDR3 length is 15 residues. Here the CDR3 reads CASSEGLENTGELFF. CDR3 nucleotides: TGTGCCAGCAGTGAGGGACTAGAGAACACCGGGGAGCTGTTTTTT.

The J gene is TRBJ2-1, the V gene TRBV6-6; D unresolved. The length of the CDR3 is 14 residues. The germline CDR1 and CDR2 sequences are MNHNY and SVGAGI (reference sequence). V was trimmed by 2 bases and J by 9 bases, leaving 14 bases between them. DNA for the CDR3: TGTGCCAGCAGTTACACCACGCTGGCGGCTGAGCAGTTCTTC. It yields the protein CASSYTTLAAEQFF.

The chain couples TRBV5-1 to TRBJ1-2, with 8 bases matching TRBD1. Germline-derived CDR1 and CDR2 are SGHRS and YFSETQ. The CDR3 is 17 residues long. Unmatched junction bases numbered 9, after V lost 0 bases and J lost 2 bases. CDR3 coding DNA: TGCGCCAGCAGCTTGGCCCCCGGACAGGGACGGAACTATGGCTACACCTTC. Its translation: CASSLAPGQGRNYGYTF.

The chain combines TRBV28 with TRBJ1-4; D unresolved. Deletions cut 3 bases from V and 8 bases from J, with 13 bases between. Germline-derived CDR1 and CDR2 are MDHEN and SYDVKM. The CDR3 has 14 residues. CDR3 nucleotides: TGTGCCAGCAGTTTGGGGAGCATTTTGGAAAAACTGTTTTTT. Residues: CASSLGSILEKLFF.

V and J are TRBV2 and TRBJ2-5; perhaps TRBD1 as D (6 bases). CDR1 and CDR2 from the germline V gene are SNHLY and FYNNEI. V was trimmed by 4 bases and J by 0 bases, leaving 6 bases between them. The CDR3 is made up of 13 amino acids. For the CDR3, the DNA is TGTGCCAGCAGTGGGGACAACCAAGAGACCCAGTACTTC. Amino acid sequence: CASSGDNQETQYF. Based on the CDR3 plus reference TRBV2 and TRBJ2-5, the full variable domain is EPEVTQTPSHQVTQMGQEVILRCVPISNHLYFYWYRQILGQKVEFLVSFYNNEISEKSEIFDDQFSVERPDGSNFTLKIRSTKLEDSAMYFCASSGDNQETQYFGPGTRLLVL.

The chain links TRBV6-5 to TRBJ1-2, with TRBD1 matching over 8 bases. After removal of 4 bases from V and 3 bases from J, the junction contained 7 bases not matched to a gene. CDR3 length: 15 residues. Germline values: CDR1 MNHEY, CDR2 SVGAGI. In nucleotides, the CDR3 is TGTGCCAGCAGTTTTTCGGACAGGGCGGACTATGGCTACACCTTC. It translates to CASSFSDRADYGYTF.

The chain uses TRBV6-5 and TRBJ1-2; D is unresolved. The germline V gene encodes CDR1 MNHEY and CDR2 SVGAGI. The CDR3 sequence is 15 residues long. V was pared by 2 bases and J by 2 bases, with 12 bases between. The CDR3 is CASSYEGSGNYGYTF. CDR3 DNA: TGTGCCAGCAGTTACGAGGGAAGCGGAAACTATGGCTACACCTTC.

J is TRBJ2-5 and V is TRBV4-2, with 8 bases fitting TRBD2. J lost 3 bases, V lost 0 bases, and 18 bases had no gene match. Germline loops: CDR1 LGHNA, CDR2 YNFKEQ. The CDR3 runs 20 residues. CDR3 protein: CASSQDMRLAGFVAKETQYF. CDR3 in DNA: TGTGCCAGCAGCCAAGATATGCGGCTAGCGGGTTTCGTAGCAAAAGAGACCCAGTACTTC.

This clone was seen a handful of times. The CDR3 here is CASSLDSGTEAFF. CDR3 DNA sequence: TGTGCCAGCAGCCTTGACTCGGGCACTGAAGCTTTCTTT. The chain combines TRBV7-9 with TRBJ1-1; D unclear. CDR1 is SEHNR and CDR2 is FQNEAQ in the germline V gene (reference sequence). CDR3 length equals 13 residues. The V and J ends lost 5 bases and 4 bases respectively, with 11 bases between them. The whole variable domain, filled in from reference TRBV7-9 and TRBJ1-1, reads DTGVSQNPRHKITKRGQNVTFRCDPISEHNRLYWYRQTLGQGPEFLTYFQNEAQLEKSRLLSDRFSAERPKGSFSTLEIQRTEQGDSAMYLCASSLDSGTEAFFGQGTRLTVV.

The chain uses TRBV9 and TRBJ1-6; D remains unclear. Trimming stripped 3 bases from V and 2 bases from J, with 15 bases between. Germline values: CDR1 SGDLS, CDR2 YYNGEE. There are 17 residues in the CDR3. The CDR3 here is CASSASIGETYNSPLHF. The CDR3 coding sequence is TGTGCCAGCAGCGCCTCGATAGGAGAAACCTATAATTCACCCCTCCACTTT.

The V and J genes are TRBV28 and TRBJ2-1, with TRBD2 identical over 10 bases. After removal of 7 bases from V and 0 bases from J, the junction contained 6 bases not matched to a gene. The CDR3 is made up of 16 amino acids. The germline gives CDR1 MDHEN, CDR2 SYDVKM. The CDR3 is CASITAGGSSYNEQFF. CDR3 nucleotides: TGTGCCAGCATAACAGCGGGGGGGAGCTCCTACAATGAGCAGTTCTTC.

The chain combines TRBV7-6 with TRBJ1-1, with TRBD1 as a possible D gene (6 bases). Trimming cost V 0 bases and J 0 bases, with 17 bases left between them. CDR3 length equals 18 residues. Per the germline V gene, CDR1 is SGHVS and CDR2 is FNYEAQ. For the CDR3, the DNA is TGTGCCAGCAGCTTAGCTCGACAGGTATCTCTTATGAACACTGAAGCTTTCTTT. The encoded protein is CASSLARQVSLMNTEAFF.

This chain connects TRBV5-4 to TRBJ1-6, with unresolved D. Trimming took off 4 bases at V and 8 bases at J, with 16 bases between the two ends. Per germline, CDR1 SGHNT and CDR2 YYREEE (reference sequence). The CDR3 extends over 15 amino acids. CDR3 DNA: TGTGCCAGCAGCCCGGGTGGAGCAGACCATTCACCCCTCCACTTT. Translating gives CASSPGGADHSPLHF.

The V call is TRBV5-1, the J call TRBJ2-7; TRBD1 agrees at 8 bases. Losses at the gene ends were 0 bases for V and 3 bases for J; bases not matched to a gene: 8. Germline V gene sequence: CDR1 SGHRS, CDR2 YFSETQ. This CDR3 region has 16 residues. In DNA, the CDR3 is TGCGCCAGCAGCTTGGCAAGAGGACAGGGAGGCTACGAGCAGTACTTC. Translation: CASSLARGQGGYEQYF.

The V and J genes are TRBV20-1 and TRBJ1-1, with D unclear. Germline V gene data show CDR1 as DFQATT and CDR2 as SNEGSKA (reference sequence). There are 11 residues in the CDR3. The CDR3 coding sequence is TGCAGCGCACTCCTTAACACTGAAGCTTTCTTT. Protein: CSALLNTEAFF.

This clone was picked up one time. This chain connects TRBV3-1 (or the pseudogene TRBV3-2) to TRBJ2-7; 7 bases match TRBD2. Trimming cost V 4 bases and J 3 bases; bases outside gene matches: 6. CDR3 length: 14 amino acids. CDR1 LGHDT and CDR2 YNNKEL come from the germline V gene (reference sequence). DNA of the CDR3: TGTGCCAGCAGCCCCGCGACGGGGGGCTACGAGCAGTACTTC. Encoded protein: CASSPATGGYEQYF.

The chain couples TRBV6-5 to TRBJ1-1, with D perhaps matching TRBD1 (6 bases). Germline V gene lookup returns CDR1 MNHEY and CDR2 SVGAGI. V lost 8 bases to trimming and J lost 8 bases, with 18 bases between them. The CDR3 spans 13 residues. CDR3 nucleotides: TGTGCCAGCGGGGATTTGGGGGCGTCGGAAGCTTTCTTT. This encodes CASGDLGASEAFF.

The chain joins TRBV28 to TRBJ1-4; 9 bases agree with TRBD1. Germline CDR1 reads MDHEN; CDR2 reads SYDVKM. The V and J ends lost 6 bases and 6 bases, in that order; junction bases with no gene match: 8. The CDR3 contains 15 residues. DNA of the CDR3: TGTGCCAGCAGCTCTCGCCGGACAGGGGATGAAAAACTGTTTTTT. Translation: CASSSRRTGDEKLFF.

The genes are TRBV6-5 and TRBJ2-7, with D tentatively TRBD2 (5 bases). Germline V gene sequence: CDR1 MNHEY, CDR2 SVGAGI. The CDR3 is 13 residues long. V was clipped by 6 bases and J by 3 bases, with 12 bases between them. CDR3 loop: CASRMRAGYEQYF. CDR3 coding DNA: TGTGCCAGCAGGATGAGGGCAGGCTACGAGCAGTACTTC.

The rearrangement uses TRBV7-2 and TRBJ2-1, with 7 bases matching TRBD2. The junction had 14 bases not matched to a gene; V was cut back by 0 bases and J by 3 bases. The length of the CDR3 is 19 residues. Germline CDR1 is SGHTA and CDR2 is FQGNSA. CDR3 region: CASSLALFNLGGGYNEQFF. CDR3 DNA sequence: TGTGCCAGCAGCTTAGCCCTTTTCAATTTGGGGGGGGGCTACAATGAGCAGTTCTTC.

V usage is TRBV28 and J usage is TRBJ1-2; tentative D call: TRBD1 (6 bases). The germline CDR1 and CDR2 sequences are MDHEN and SYDVKM. This CDR3 is built from 14 residues. V dropped 6 bases and J dropped 8 bases, with 19 bases sitting between them. The CDR3 DNA sequence: TGTGCCAGCAGCCGGGTGGCGGGGGGCTACGGCTACACCTTC. Protein: CASSRVAGGYGYTF.

The gene calls are TRBV18 and TRBJ2-3, with 13 bases identical to TRBD2. Germline V CDR1 and CDR2: KGHSH, LQKENI. The CDR3 has 17 amino acids. After removal of 3 bases from V and 5 bases from J, the junction contained 8 bases not matched to a gene. The CDR3 reads CASSPRTSGGAGDTQYF. CDR3 DNA: TGTGCCAGCTCACCTCGAACTAGCGGGGGGGCTGGAGATACGCAGTATTTT. The full variable domain, rest sourced from reference TRBV18 and TRBJ2-3, is NAGVMQNPRHLVRRRGQEARLRCSPMKGHSHVYWYRQLPEEGLKFMVYLQKENIIDESGMPKERFSAEFPKEGPSILRIQQVVRGDSAAYFCASSPRTSGGAGDTQYFGPGTRLTVL.

The gene calls are TRBV4-1 and TRBJ1-4, with D possibly matching TRBD1 (5 bases). CDR3 size: 20 residues. The V end lost 2 bases, the J end lost 0 bases, and 22 bases lay between the germline ends. Germline assignment: CDR1 MGHRA and CDR2 YSYEKL. In DNA, the CDR3 is TGCGCCAGCAGCCAATGGCGGGGGACGGGACGTCTTGCAACTAATGAAAAACTGTTTTTT. It encodes CASSQWRGTGRLATNEKLFF.